This T cell receptor beta chain came from a study of cytomegalovirus exposure and HLA in healthy donors. General observations from the study: Most of the TCR beta V segments (in an earlier analysis) were productive either about 87% or about 30% of the time.

CDR1 and CDR2 (germline): MGHDK, SYGVNS. The CDR3 is 12 amino acids. The V and J ends lost 3 bases and 4 bases respectively, with 7 bases between them. 13 Jbeta primers and 60 Vbeta primers were used for the PCR. Repertoires were generated with immunoSEQ multiplex PCR, while TCRdb's copy carries only in-frame clones and drops some. Its clone listing holds 120,000 to 150,000 clones. Points on this clone: Its antigen is still unknown.

The receptor's source is a woman in her fifties or sixties in good health and CMV-seronegative. The sequenced material came from PBMCs. This chain uses TRBV25-1 with TRBJ2-7, with a weak D call TRBD1 (5 bases). The CDR3 bases are TGTGCCAGCAGTGAGCAGGGATACGAGCAGTACTTC. The encoded protein is CASSEQGYEQYF.